Each of the 12 T cell receptor beta chains below was sequenced from the same sample in a study of post-analysis software for immune sequencing data. Study results and limitations: Comparison of patients with controls showed five TRBV segments more frequent in patients, TRBV5-6, TRBV5-1 and TRBV20-1 among them.

TCR beta cDNA libraries had unique molecular identifiers. MiXCR, run by TCRdb on the PCR reads, gives a single entry per CDR3 protein. The table includes roughly 800,000 distinct CDR3 sequences, 30% detected once. Antigen specificity for these receptors is unknown. The sequenced sample consisted of blood. These receptors originate from a girl aged 10 to 17 with multiple sclerosis.

The V call is TRBV2, the J call TRBJ2-1, with 11 positions matching TRBD2. From germline, CDR1 is SNHLY and CDR2 FYNNEI. The CDR3 is made up of 17 amino acids. J gave up 6 bases and V 3 bases, and 10 bases lay outside the gene matches. The CDR3, as DNA: TGTGCCAGCAGTGACACTAGCGGGAGATTAGTAGGCAATGAGCAGTTCTTC. This translates into CASSDTSGRLVGNEQFF.

The V and J genes are TRBV24-1 and TRBJ1-5, with a weak D call TRBD1 (5 bases). CDR3 length equals 15 residues. Germline lookup yields CDR1 KGHDR and CDR2 SFDVKD. Trimming left V 6 bases short and J 4 bases short, with 15 bases between. For the CDR3, the DNA is TGTGCCACCAGTCCGAGGGGAGCGGGGAATCAGCCCCAGCATTTT. This sequence encodes CATSPRGAGNQPQHF.

The chain employs TRBV7-9 and TRBJ1-1; TRBD1 might be the D (5 bases). The V gene lost 4 bases and the J gene lost 9 bases, with 15 bases spanning the gap. Germline CDR1 SEHNR, CDR2 FQNEAQ (reference sequence). This CDR3 comprises 13 residues. CDR3 sequence (DNA): TGTGCCAGCAGCTCCGGGGGGGACTCCCAAGCTTTCTTT. Translated, it gives CASSSGGDSQAFF.

This chain links TRBV5-1 with TRBJ2-7; the match to TRBD2 covers 10 bases. This CDR3 spans 17 amino acids. Germline CDR1 is SGHRS and CDR2 is YFSETQ. Trimming at V came to 4 bases and at J to 2 bases, leaving 12 bases not matched to a gene. CDR3 in DNA: TGCGCCAGCAGCCTCCGGGGTAGCGGGAGGCGGACCTACGAGCAGTACTTC. Translation: CASSLRGSGRRTYEQYF.

The chain joins TRBV27 to TRBJ1-5; 7 bases match TRBD1. The CDR3 is made up of 14 amino acids. J lost 4 bases, V lost 6 bases, and 6 bases had no gene match. Germline CDR1 and CDR2: MNHEY and SMNVEV (reference sequence). Here the CDR3 DNA reads TGTGCCAGCAGGTCGGGACAGACAAATCAGCCCCAGCATTTT. This codes for CASRSGQTNQPQHF.

Notes on this clonotype: A much larger clone is a single base away; this may be a read error. V and J are TRBV6-1 and TRBJ1-2; no clear D. The CDR3 is 12 residues long. Germline values: CDR1 MNHNS, CDR2 SASEGT. The CDR3 spells CPSSEQSYGYTF. Written as DNA, the CDR3 is TGTCCCAGCAGTGAACAGAGCTATGGCTACACCTTC.

This clonotype showed up just a few times. The chain couples TRBV12-3 or TRBV12-4 to TRBJ2-3; TRBD2 aligns across 11 bases. V dropped 8 bases and J dropped 7; count of bases not matched to a gene: 5. This CDR3 region has 13 residues. CDR3 in DNA: TGTGCCAGCTTAGCGGGGGGGCCGAATACGCAGTATTTT. It codes for CASLAGGPNTQYF.

This CDR3 is CASSLVVSGSLSTDTQYF. For the CDR3, the DNA is TGTGCCAGCAGCTTAGTCGTGAGTGGCAGCCTTAGCACAGATACGCAGTATTTT. The chain joins TRBV7-2 to TRBJ2-3; D gene uncertain. The V end was cut by 1 base, the J end by 0 bases, with 17 bases between. The germline V gene encodes CDR1 SGHTA and CDR2 FQGNSA. This CDR3 is built from 18 residues.

There are many counts of this clonotype. This chain links TRBV12-3 or TRBV12-4 with TRBJ2-1; D is possibly TRBD1 (6 bases). The CDR3 length is 16 residues. Trimming took 6 bases from V and 3 from J, leaving 18 bases between them. The CDR3 reads CASSRGRDLHYNEQFF. CDR3 nucleotide sequence: TGTGCCAGCAGCAGGGGACGGGACCTGCACTACAATGAGCAGTTCTTC.

The table lists this clonotype with a few counts. This chain joins TRBV5-1 and TRBJ2-6, with D possibly called TRBD1 or TRBD2 (5 bases each). CDR3 length: 20 residues. The germline V gene has CDR1 SGHRS and CDR2 YFSETQ. The ends were cut back, 1 base at V and 0 bases at J, with 20 bases in the middle. The DNA for the CDR3 is TGCGCCAGCAGCTTGTTCCCGGGGCGGTTGGATCTCTCTGGGGCCAACGTCCTGACTTTC. Its protein product is CASSLFPGRLDLSGANVLTF.

This clonotype was seen more than once but under ten times. The chain has TRBV7-9 and TRBJ2-5; TRBD2 matches 8 bases. The CDR3 is made up of 14 amino acids. V was pared by 1 base and J by 5 bases, with 3 bases of the junction left unmatched. From germline, CDR1 is SEHNR and CDR2 FQNEAQ (reference sequence). The CDR3 DNA reads as TGTGCCAGCAGCTTAGTAGCGGGAACGGAGACCCAGTACTTC. This gives the protein CASSLVAGTETQYF. Together with reference TRBV7-9 and TRBJ2-5, the CDR3 gives the full variable domain: DTGVSQNPRHKITKRGQNVTFRCDPISEHNRLYWYRQTLGQGPEFLTYFQNEAQLEKSRLLSDRFSAERPKGSFSTLEIQRTEQGDSAMYLCASSLVAGTETQYFGPGTRLLVL.

In its sample, this clonotype was seen a few times. The chain's CDR3 is CASSLGWEGGEQYF. CDR3 bases: TGTGCCAGCAGTCTCGGATGGGAGGGGGGCGAGCAGTACTTC. The chain recombines TRBV28 with TRBJ2-7; D may be TRBD2 (7 bases). Trimming left V 5 bases short and J 6 bases short, with 17 bases between. Germline assignment: CDR1 MDHEN and CDR2 SYDVKM. The CDR3 runs 14 residues. Filled out from reference TRBV28 and TRBJ2-7, the complete variable domain reads DVKVTQSSRYLVKRTGEKVFLECVQDMDHENMFWYRQDPGLGLRLIYFSYDVKMKEKGDIPEGYSVSREKKERFSLILESASTNQTSMYLCASSLGWEGGEQYFGPGTRLTVT.